The 26 T cell receptor beta chains given below trace back to one sample, sequenced in a study of T cell responses to AZD1222 COVID-19 vaccine. Produced via immunoSEQ multiplex PCR; TCRdb's table is partial and in-frame only. The table includes 180,000 or so clones, approximately 95% detected once. This specimen was peripheral blood, taken 28 days after the second dose of the MenACWY control vaccine. Receptors were obtained from an adult who received the MenACWY meningococcal vaccine as a control.

Worth noting for this clone: A junction boundary mismatches the germline segment, possibly from a read error. The gene calls are TRBV18 and TRBJ1-6; no clear D. This CDR3 is 19 amino acids long. Germline CDR1 reads KGHSH; CDR2 reads LQKENI. For the CDR3, the DNA is TGTGCCAGCTCCCCACTGGGTGTCGGGATACGGGCCCCAGGTGGTCCCCTCCACTTT. Protein sequence: CASSPLGVGIRAPGGPLHF. Full variable domain (remainder filled in from reference TRBV18 and TRBJ1-6): NAGVMQNPRHLVRRRGQEARLRCSPMKGHSHVYWYRQLPEEGLKFMVYLQKENIIDESGMPKERFSAEFPKEGPSILRIQQVVRGDSAAYFCASSPLGVGIRAPGGPLHFGNGTRLTVT.

V and J are TRBV6-5 and TRBJ2-2; 11 nucleotides line up with TRBD2. The CDR3 consists of 14 residues. In germline, CDR1 is MNHEY, CDR2 SVGAGI. Trimming took 8 bases from V and 7 from J; bases not matched to a gene: 6. The CDR3 here is CASQLAGAGGELFF. In DNA, the CDR3 is TGTGCCAGCCAACTAGCGGGGGCGGGCGGGGAGCTGTTTTTT.

CDR3 in amino acids: CASSLPGQGRGYTF. CDR3 nucleotide sequence: TGTGCCAGCTCACTACCGGGACAGGGGCGCGGCTACACCTTC. The chain uses TRBV18 and TRBJ1-2; 10 positions match TRBD1. V lost 4 bases to trimming and J lost 8 bases; unmatched junction nucleotides: 7. This CDR3 has 14 residues. The germline gives CDR1 KGHSH, CDR2 LQKENI.

The chain links TRBV3-1 (or the pseudogene TRBV3-2) to TRBJ2-5, with D maybe TRBD2 (5 bases). Germline CDR1 reads LGHDT; CDR2 reads YNNKEL (reference sequence). The CDR3 runs to 13 residues. V dropped 1 base and J dropped 5 bases, with 8 bases sitting between them. CDR3 sequence reads: CASSQGSGETQYF. The CDR3 nucleotides read TGTGCCAGCAGCCAAGGCTCGGGGGAGACCCAGTACTTC.

The chain links TRBV6-6 to TRBJ1-5; 8 nucleotides line up with TRBD1. The junction had 4 bases not matched to a gene; V was cut back by 7 bases and J by 2 bases. This CDR3 is built from 14 residues. In germline, CDR1 is MNHNY, CDR2 SVGAGI (reference sequence). The CDR3 loop reads CASTDRGGNQPQHF. The CDR3 DNA reads TGTGCCAGCACCGACAGGGGCGGCAATCAGCCCCAGCATTTT.

The chain is built from TRBV3-1 (or the pseudogene TRBV3-2) and TRBJ1-2; TRBD1 might be the D (5 bases). CDR3 size: 14 residues. Germline V gene lookup returns CDR1 LGHDT and CDR2 YNNKEL (reference sequence). V was shortened by 9 bases and J by 4 bases, with 18 bases between the two germline ends. CDR3: CASNPGTEPYGYTF. Written as DNA, the CDR3 is TGTGCCAGTAATCCCGGGACGGAACCCTATGGCTACACCTTC.

The J gene is TRBJ1-6, the V gene TRBV28, with TRBD1 as a possible D gene (5 bases). V was pared by 6 bases and J by 9 bases, with 15 bases between. Germline V gene sequence: CDR1 MDHEN, CDR2 SYDVKM. CDR3 length equals 14 residues. The CDR3 region is CASRGHGAGSPLHF. The CDR3, as DNA: TGTGCCAGCAGGGGCCATGGGGCGGGTTCACCCCTCCACTTT.

The V and J genes are TRBV6-2 or TRBV6-3 and TRBJ1-3; D gene ambiguous. CDR3 length: 16 amino acids. Germline lookup yields CDR1 MNHEY and CDR2 SVGEGT. The V end was cut by 6 bases, the J end by 1 base, with 16 bases between. CDR3 DNA sequence: TGTGCCAGCAGCAACCGGTGGCCCGCTTCTGGAAACACCATATATTTT. This encodes CASSNRWPASGNTIYF.

The chain couples TRBV6-2 or TRBV6-3 to TRBJ2-7; 8 nucleotides line up with TRBD1. Germline lookup yields CDR1 MNHEY and CDR2 SVGEGT. V lost 4 bases, J lost 2 bases, and 7 bases stayed unmatched. The length of the CDR3 is 15 residues. CDR3 amino acids: CASSSPDREPYEQYF. In DNA form, the CDR3 reads TGTGCCAGCAGTTCCCCGGACAGGGAACCCTACGAGCAGTACTTC.

V gene TRBV6-5 combines with J gene TRBJ1-2; unclear D gene. V dropped 0 bases and J dropped 2 bases, with 13 bases sitting between them. This CDR3 has 16 residues. CDR1 and CDR2 (germline): MNHEY, SVGAGI. CDR3 loop: CASSYSLGRANYGYTF. For the CDR3, the DNA is TGTGCCAGCAGTTACTCGCTCGGGAGGGCGAACTATGGCTACACCTTC.

This sequence joins TRBV3-1 (or the pseudogene TRBV3-2) and TRBJ2-7; TRBD1 aligns across 7 bases. Germline assignment: CDR1 LGHDT and CDR2 YNNKEL (reference sequence). The CDR3 covers 13 residues. Trimming took 5 bases from V and 2 from J; bases not matched to a gene: 3. This CDR3 reads CASSIQGTYEQYF. The DNA for the CDR3 is TGTGCCAGCAGCATACAGGGGACCTACGAGCAGTACTTC.

The chain combines TRBV19 with TRBJ1-5, with a weak D call TRBD1 (6 bases). Germline lookup yields CDR1 LNHDA and CDR2 SQIVND (reference sequence). This CDR3 region has 13 residues. V was shortened by 10 bases and J by 3 bases, with 13 bases between the two germline ends. CDR3 amino acids: CATISGDNQPQHF. In DNA form, the CDR3 reads TGTGCCACCATCTCAGGGGACAATCAGCCCCAGCATTTT.

This chain joins TRBV14 and TRBJ1-1; D is unclear. Between the trimmed V and J ends, which lost 4 bases and 7 bases, there was a span of 13 bases. The CDR3 loop spans 13 amino acids. The germline gives CDR1 SGHDN, CDR2 FVKESK. The DNA of the CDR3 is TGTGCCAGCAGCCCCTTTGGACGGCTTGAAGCTTTCTTT. Translation gives CASSPFGRLEAFF.

V usage is TRBV9 and J usage is TRBJ2-1; D possibly uses TRBD1 or TRBD2 (7 bases each). V lost 0 bases to trimming and J lost 5 bases, with 12 bases between them. This CDR3 is 15 amino acids long. Germline V gene data show CDR1 as SGDLS and CDR2 as YYNGEE. CDR3 DNA sequence: TGTGCCAGCAGCGTAGCTCCAGGGGGGGACAATGAGCAGTTCTTC. Protein product: CASSVAPGGDNEQFF. Complete variable domain (other parts from reference TRBV9 and TRBJ2-1): DSGVTQTPKHLITATGQRVTLRCSPRSGDLSVYWYQQSLDQGLQFLIQYYNGEERAKGNILERFSAQQFPDLHSELNLSSLELGDSALYFCASSVAPGGDNEQFFGPGTRLTVL.

This chain joins TRBV6-5 and TRBJ1-2; 8 positions match TRBD1. Germline V gene sequence: CDR1 MNHEY, CDR2 SVGAGI. The CDR3 is 15 residues long. V gave up 6 bases and J gave up 0 bases; unmatched junction bases: 6. The CDR3 reads CASSLGQATNYGYTF. For the CDR3, the DNA is TGTGCCAGCAGCCTGGGACAGGCGACTAACTATGGCTACACCTTC.

The V call is TRBV2, the J call TRBJ1-1; D is possibly TRBD1 (5 bases). The germline CDR1 and CDR2 sequences are SNHLY and FYNNEI. V was pared by 8 bases and J by 1 base, with 11 bases between. CDR3 size: 13 residues. CDR3 residues: CASLRGANTEAFF. As DNA, the CDR3 is TGTGCCAGCTTAAGGGGAGCGAACACTGAAGCTTTCTTT.

The chain combines TRBV27 with TRBJ1-5; D possibly corresponds to TRBD1 (6 bases). Trimming removed 4 bases at V and 1 base at J, with 11 bases between. The CDR3 runs to 15 residues. In germline, CDR1 is MNHEY, CDR2 SMNVEV (reference sequence). CDR3 sequence (DNA): TGTGCCAGCAGTTATACAGGGTCGAGCAATCAGCCCCAGCATTTT. Amino acid sequence: CASSYTGSSNQPQHF.

The V and J genes are TRBV10-3 and TRBJ1-1; D is unresolved. The CDR3 runs to 13 residues. Germline CDR1 reads ENHRY; CDR2 reads SYGVKD. V lost 5 bases and J 2 bases, leaving 9 bases between the germline ends. The CDR3 loop reads CAISRDSNTEAFF. The CDR3 coding sequence is TGTGCCATCAGTAGGGATAGTAACACTGAAGCTTTCTTT.

The rearrangement joins TRBV3-1 (or the pseudogene TRBV3-2) to TRBJ2-3; D perhaps matches TRBD2 (7 bases). Trimming removed 1 base from V and 6 bases from J, with 11 bases in between. This CDR3 contains 14 residues. Per the germline V gene, CDR1 is LGHDT and CDR2 is YNNKEL (reference sequence). The CDR3 DNA is TGTGCCAGCAGCCAAGCGGGGGGCCCCGATACGCAGTATTTT. It codes for CASSQAGGPDTQYF.

V and J are TRBV29-1 and TRBJ1-1; no firm D call. CDR1 is SQVTM and CDR2 is ANQGSEA in the germline V gene. With 2 bases removed from V and 11 bases from J, the gap between germline ends came to 12 bases. The CDR3 extends over 11 amino acids. The CDR3 loop is CSVEHGSRAFF. The CDR3, as DNA: TGCAGCGTTGAACACGGGTCCCGGGCTTTCTTT.

V is TRBV9 and J is TRBJ2-3, with 13 bases matching TRBD2. The V gene end was trimmed by 1 base and the J gene end by 5 bases; junction bases not matched to a gene: 1. Germline CDR1 is SGDLS and CDR2 is YYNGEE. This CDR3 has 15 residues. The CDR3 protein is CASSVRLAGGDTQYF. The CDR3 DNA reads as TGTGCCAGCAGCGTACGACTAGCGGGGGGAGATACGCAGTATTTT.

V and J are TRBV5-8 and TRBJ1-2, with TRBD1 identical over 12 bases. Germline CDR1 and CDR2: SGHTS and YDEGEE. The V gene end was trimmed by 0 bases and the J gene end by 2 bases; junction bases not matched to a gene: 2. The CDR3 length is 16 residues. The CDR3 bases are TGTGCCAGCAGCTTGGAAGGGACAGGGGGCAACTATGGCTACACCTTC. Amino acid sequence: CASSLEGTGGNYGYTF.

With respect to this clone: Other nucleotide sequences from this sample produce the same CDR3. The rearrangement uses TRBV5-4 and TRBJ2-5; no firm D call. V shed 0 bases and J shed 1 base, with 4 bases lying between them. Germline values: CDR1 SGHNT, CDR2 YYREEE (reference sequence). The CDR3 loop spans 13 amino acids. CDR3 region: CASSLVGQETQYF. The CDR3 DNA sequence: TGTGCCAGCAGCTTGGTAGGCCAAGAGACCCAGTACTTC.

CDR3 in amino acids: CASSYSGGGELFF. Written as DNA, the CDR3 is TGTGCCAGCAGTTACTCGGGGGGCGGGGAGCTGTTTTTT. The chain uses TRBV6-6 and TRBJ2-2, with D perhaps TRBD2 (6 bases). Germline V gene sequence: CDR1 MNHNY, CDR2 SVGAGI (reference sequence). Trimming took off 0 bases at V and 7 bases at J, with 6 bases between the two ends. The CDR3 runs to 13 residues.

The table lists this clone with a count of one. The chain couples TRBV7-2 to TRBJ1-2; a weak D match, TRBD1 (6 bases). V was cut by 4 bases and J by 3 bases, with 15 bases left in between. From germline, CDR1 is SGHTA and CDR2 FQGNSA. This CDR3 is 15 amino acids long. The DNA of the CDR3 is TGTGCCAGCAGCTCTAGGCCAGGGGAAGACTATGGCTACACCTTC. Amino acids: CASSSRPGEDYGYTF.

This clone came up once. The rearrangement joins TRBV5-1 to TRBJ2-2; D possibly corresponds to TRBD1 (6 bases). The CDR3 has 16 residues. Germline V lookup: CDR1 SGHRS, CDR2 YFSETQ. V dropped 0 bases and J dropped 1 base, with 10 bases sitting between them. As DNA, the CDR3 is TGCGCCAGCAGCTTGGCCGCAGGGGTGAACACCGGGGAGCTGTTTTTT. Its translation: CASSLAAGVNTGELFF.